Sequencing of this T cell receptor (beta chain) was carried out in a study of regulatory T cells in long-lasting Graves disease. Regarding the study as a whole: Sharing of public clonotypes was greater in persistent patients (2,741) than in new patients (almost 1,000).

There are 14 residues in the CDR3. Germline assignment: CDR1 SNHLY and CDR2 FYNNEI. For TCR beta, libraries came from iRepertoire HTBI primers and Arm-PCR of CDR3 regions. TCRdb called the multiplex PCR reads again in MiXCR, with one record for every CDR3 protein. The table records some 430,000 distinct CDR3 sequences, roughly 21% of them present only once. Indicated time point: persistent/refractory GD, antithyroid drugs over 5 years with positive TRAb. Following extraction of RNA from PBMCs, that RNA was used to make the TCR library. This clonotype was detected ten times or more. The antigen is unknown. The junction departs from germline at one end; a sequencing error may be responsible.

The material sequenced was peripheral blood mononuclear cells (PBMCs), taken when the disease was refractory, from a patient treated with antithyroid drugs. This TCR was sampled from a female donor with Graves disease. This chain joins TRBV2 and TRBJ1-1; TRBD1 might be the D (5 bases). The CDR3 region is CASRGDPGNIEAFF. The CDR3 DNA sequence: TGTGCCAGCAGGGGGGACCCGGGCAACATTGAAGCTTTCTTT. Filled out from reference TRBV2 and TRBJ1-1, the complete variable domain reads EPEVTQTPSHQVTQMGQEVILRCVPISNHLYFYWYRQILGQKVEFLVSFYNNEISEKSEIFDDQFSVERPDGSNFTLKIRSTKLEDSAMYFCASRGDPGNIEAFFGQGTRLTVV.